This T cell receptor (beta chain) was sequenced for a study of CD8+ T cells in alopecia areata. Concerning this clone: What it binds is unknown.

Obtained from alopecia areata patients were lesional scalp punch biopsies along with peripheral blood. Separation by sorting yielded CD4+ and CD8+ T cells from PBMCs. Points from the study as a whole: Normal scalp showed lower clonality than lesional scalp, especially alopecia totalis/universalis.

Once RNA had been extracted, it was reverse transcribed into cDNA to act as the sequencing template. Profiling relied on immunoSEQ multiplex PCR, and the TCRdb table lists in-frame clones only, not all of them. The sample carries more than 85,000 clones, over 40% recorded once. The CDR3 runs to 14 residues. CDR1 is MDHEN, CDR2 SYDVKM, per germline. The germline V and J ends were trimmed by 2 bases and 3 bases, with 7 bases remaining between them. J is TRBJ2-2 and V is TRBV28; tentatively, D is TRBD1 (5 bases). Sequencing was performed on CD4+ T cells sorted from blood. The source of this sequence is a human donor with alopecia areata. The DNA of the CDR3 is TGTGCCAGCAGTTTACAGGGTGACACCGGGGAGCTGTTTTTT. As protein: CASSLQGDTGELFF. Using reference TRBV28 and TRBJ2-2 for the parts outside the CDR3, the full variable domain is DVKVTQSSRYLVKRTGEKVFLECVQDMDHENMFWYRQDPGLGLRLIYFSYDVKMKEKGDIPEGYSVSREKKERFSLILESASTNQTSMYLCASSLQGDTGELFFGEGSRLTVL.